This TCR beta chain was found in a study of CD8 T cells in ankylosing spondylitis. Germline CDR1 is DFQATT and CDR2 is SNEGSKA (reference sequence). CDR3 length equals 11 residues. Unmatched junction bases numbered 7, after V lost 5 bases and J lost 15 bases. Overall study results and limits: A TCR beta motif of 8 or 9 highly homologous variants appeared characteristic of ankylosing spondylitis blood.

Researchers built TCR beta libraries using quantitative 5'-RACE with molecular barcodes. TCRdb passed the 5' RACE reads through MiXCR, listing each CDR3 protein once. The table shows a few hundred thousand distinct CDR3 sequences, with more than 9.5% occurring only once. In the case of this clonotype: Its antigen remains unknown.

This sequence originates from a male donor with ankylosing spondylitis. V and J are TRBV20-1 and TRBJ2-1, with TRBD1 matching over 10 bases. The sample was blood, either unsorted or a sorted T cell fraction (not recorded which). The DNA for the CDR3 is TGCAGTGCTCGGCGGGACAGGGGTCTGTTCTTC. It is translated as CSARRDRGLFF.